This T cell receptor beta chain was sequenced for a study of T cell clonality in common variable immunodeficiency. This table comes from immunoSEQ multiplex PCR, and its TCRdb copy is limited to in-frame clones, with some not included. Recorded here are roughly 29,000 clones, none singletons. This clone was observed many times. The antigen is unknown. Study results and limitations: In common variable immunodeficiency, TCR beta chains reportedly carried fewer deletions and N-nucleotide insertions.

Sequencing used peripheral blood mononuclear cells. The origin of this receptor is a human donor with common variable immunodeficiency.

The CDR3 loop reads CSARPGQRNTEAFF. The covered CDR3 bases are TGCAGTGCTAGACCGGGACAGAGGAACACTGAA. This chain connects TRBV20-1 to TRBJ1-1; 7 bases match TRBD1. The sequence runs out 3 residues before the end of the CDR3; the remainder is reconstructed from the germline J gene. CDR1 is DFQATT, CDR2 SNEGSKA, per germline (reference sequence). J was trimmed by 1 base and V by 2 bases; bases with no gene match: 4. CDR3 length equals 14 residues.